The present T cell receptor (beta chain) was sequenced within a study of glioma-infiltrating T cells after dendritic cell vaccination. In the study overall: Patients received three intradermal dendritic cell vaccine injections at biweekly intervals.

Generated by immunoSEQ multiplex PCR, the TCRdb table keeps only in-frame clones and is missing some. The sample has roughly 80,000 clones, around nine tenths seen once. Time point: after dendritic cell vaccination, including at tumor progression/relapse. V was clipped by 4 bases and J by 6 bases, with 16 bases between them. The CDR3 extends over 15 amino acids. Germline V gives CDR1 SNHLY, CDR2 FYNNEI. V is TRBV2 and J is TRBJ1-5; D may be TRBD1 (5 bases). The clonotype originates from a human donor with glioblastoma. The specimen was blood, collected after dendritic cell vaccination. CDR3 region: CASSVGGLGGQPQHF. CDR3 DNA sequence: TGTGCCAGCAGTGTGGGGGGATTGGGGGGTCAGCCCCAGCATTTT.